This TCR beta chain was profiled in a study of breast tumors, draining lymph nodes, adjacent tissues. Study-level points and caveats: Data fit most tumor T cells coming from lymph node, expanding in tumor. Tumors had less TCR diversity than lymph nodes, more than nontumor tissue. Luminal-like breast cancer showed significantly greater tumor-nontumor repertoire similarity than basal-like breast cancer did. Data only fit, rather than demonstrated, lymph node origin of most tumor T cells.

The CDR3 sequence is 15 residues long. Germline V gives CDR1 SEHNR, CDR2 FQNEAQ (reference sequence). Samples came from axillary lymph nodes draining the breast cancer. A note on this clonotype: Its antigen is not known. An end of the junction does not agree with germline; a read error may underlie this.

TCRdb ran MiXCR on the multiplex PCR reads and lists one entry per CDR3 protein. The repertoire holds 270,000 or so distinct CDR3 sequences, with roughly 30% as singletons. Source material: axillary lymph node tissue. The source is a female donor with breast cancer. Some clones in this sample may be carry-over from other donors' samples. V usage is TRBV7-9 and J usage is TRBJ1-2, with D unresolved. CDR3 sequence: CASSLEGDNPYGYPF. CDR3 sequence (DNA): TGTGCCAGCAGCTTAGAAGGAGATAATCCTTATGGCTACCCCTTC.